The clone carrying this TCR beta chain has ten or more counts. The antigen is not known. The data were taken from a study of CD8 T cells in ankylosing spondylitis. Study results and limitations: In ankylosing spondylitis blood, a motif of roughly eight highly homologous TCR beta variants appeared characteristic. CD8+ by phenotype, disease-linked clones were relatively rare in peripheral blood.

This CDR3 is built from 15 residues. V lost 5 bases to trimming and J lost 0 bases, with 11 bases between them. Germline V gives CDR1 SNHLY, CDR2 FYNNEI. TCRdb analysed the 5' RACE reads with MiXCR anew, one entry per CDR3 protein. The sample has more than 150,000 distinct CDR3 sequences, approximately 10% seen once; the top ten hold almost 30%. The chain is built from TRBV2 and TRBJ2-1; D call uncertain. This receptor was obtained from a male donor with ankylosing spondylitis or in good health (not recorded which). The source material was blood, either unsorted or a sorted T cell fraction (not recorded which). The CDR3 DNA reads TGTGCCAGCAGTACGACACTTAACTCCTACAATGAGCAGTTCTTC. The encoded protein is CASSTTLNSYNEQFF.